In this sample, the clone carrying this T cell receptor (beta chain) turned up a few times. Its antigen is currently unknown. The data belong to a study of T-cell memory formation after mild COVID-19. Study as a whole: Largely donor-specific sequence clusters came from two donors. Study findings and constraints: Clones that contracted clustered mainly in CM and EM if CD4+ and in EMRA if CD8+. Clones that shrank (day 15 to 85) were balanced CD4/CD8, whereas later expanders leaned CD4+.

Germline CDR1 is MDHEN and CDR2 is SYDVKM. This CDR3 comprises 12 residues. V lost 8 bases and J lost 1, with 6 bases in between. MiXCR was run by TCRdb on the 5' RACE reads, yielding one entry per CDR3 protein. The data hold approximately 490,000 distinct CDR3 sequences, with around 20% observed a single time. The sequenced material came from PBMCs or a T cell subset sorted from them (not recorded which). The sequence came from an adult woman who had mild COVID-19 (a few samples of this study predate the infection). Cell type and time point are not known. The rearrangement links TRBV28 to TRBJ2-1; D is uncertain. CDR3 nucleotides: TGTGCCAGCTGCATTTCCTACAATGAGCAGTTCTTC. This gives the protein CASCISYNEQFF.